This T cell receptor beta chain derives from a study of glioma-infiltrating T cells. The iRepertoire nested amplicon-rescue multiplex PCR amplified TCR alpha and beta CDR3s from RNA. One-step reverse transcription and amplification started from about 100-400 ng of tissue mRNA or PBMC total RNA. TCRdb analysed the multiplex PCR reads with MiXCR anew, one entry per CDR3 protein. The table shows some 120,000 distinct CDR3 sequences, with approximately 25% occurring only once. General study findings and limits: CDR3 overlap between tissue and blood was very small.

This clonotype was seen repeatedly, ten times or more. Its cognate antigen is unknown. Material for sequencing was glioma tissue, nonneoplastic brain tissue, or PBMCs (not recorded which). The TCR comes from a human donor with low-grade glioma or glioblastoma, undergoing nonglioma brain surgery, or in good health (not recorded which).

CDR3 region: CATSRVDQETQYF. Written as DNA, the CDR3 is TGTGCCACCAGCAGAGTAGACCAAGAGACCCAGTACTTC. J is TRBJ2-5 and V is TRBV15, with D unresolved. V shed 1 base and J shed 0 bases, with 3 bases lying between them. Germline CDR1 is LNHNV and CDR2 is YYDKDF (reference sequence). There are 13 residues in the CDR3. Full variable domain (rest looked up from reference TRBV15 and TRBJ2-5): DAMVIQNPRYQVTQFGKPVTLSCSQTLNHNVMYWYQQKSSQAPKLLFHYYDKDFNNEADTPDNFQSRRPNTSFCFLDIRSPGLGDTAMYLCATSRVDQETQYFGPGTRLLVL.